Given below is one T cell receptor beta chain in context. The CDR3 has 13 amino acids. CDR1 MDHEN and CDR2 SYDVKM come from the germline V gene. The V and J ends lost 5 bases and 4 bases respectively, with 10 bases between them. TCRdb reprocessed the 5' RACE reads with MiXCR, giving one entry per CDR3 protein. There are about 390,000 distinct CDR3 sequences in the sample; around 9% occur only once, and roughly 9% lies in the top ten. These data belong to a study of identical twins. The chain is built from TRBV28 and TRBJ2-3, with D possibly matching TRBD1 (6 bases). The sample comprised naive T cells sorted from blood. This receptor was obtained from a woman in her fifties or sixties in good health. As DNA, the CDR3 is TGTGCCAGCAGTACCACAGGGCCAGATACGCAGTATTTT. Its translation is CASSTTGPDTQYF.